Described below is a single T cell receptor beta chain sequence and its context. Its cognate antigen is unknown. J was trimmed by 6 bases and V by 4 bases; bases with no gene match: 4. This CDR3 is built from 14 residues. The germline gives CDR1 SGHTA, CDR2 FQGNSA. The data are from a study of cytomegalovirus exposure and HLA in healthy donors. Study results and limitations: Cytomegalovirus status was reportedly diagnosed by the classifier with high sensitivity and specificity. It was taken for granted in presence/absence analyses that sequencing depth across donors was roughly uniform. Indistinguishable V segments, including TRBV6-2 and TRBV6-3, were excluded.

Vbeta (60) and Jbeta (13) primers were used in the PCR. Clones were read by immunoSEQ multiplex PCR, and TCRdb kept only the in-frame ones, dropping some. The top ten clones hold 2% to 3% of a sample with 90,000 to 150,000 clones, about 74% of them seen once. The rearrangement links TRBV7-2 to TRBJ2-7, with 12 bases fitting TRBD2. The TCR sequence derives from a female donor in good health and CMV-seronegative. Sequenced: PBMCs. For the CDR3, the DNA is TGTGCCAGCAGCTCTAGCGGGGGGGCCCTCGAGCAGTACTTC. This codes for CASSSSGGALEQYF. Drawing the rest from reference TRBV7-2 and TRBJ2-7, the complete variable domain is GAGVSQSPSNKVTEKGKDVELRCDPISGHTALYWYRQSLGQGLEFLIYFQGNSAPDKSGLPSDRFSAERTGGSVSTLTIQRTQQEDSAVYLCASSSSGGALEQYFGPGTRLTVT.